This TCR beta chain appears in the sequencing data of a study of cytomegalovirus exposure and HLA in healthy donors. J was trimmed by 8 bases and V by 0 bases; bases with no gene match: 11. CDR1 and CDR2 (germline): SEHNR, FQNEAQ (reference sequence). This CDR3 spans 17 amino acids. PCR involved 60 Vbeta and 13 Jbeta primers. The assay was immunoSEQ multiplex PCR, and TCRdb's table has in-frame clones only and misses some. The table lists over 200,000 clones, 60% to 80% of them singletons, with 1.5% to 2% in the top ten. Sequenced: PBMCs. This clonotype was sampled from a male donor in good health and CMV-seronegative. The V and J genes are TRBV7-9 and TRBJ2-1; 9 bases match TRBD2. The CDR3 is CASSLARGRARGDEQFF. Here the CDR3 DNA reads TGTGCCAGCAGCTTAGCACGCGGGAGGGCCCGTGGGGATGAGCAGTTCTTC.